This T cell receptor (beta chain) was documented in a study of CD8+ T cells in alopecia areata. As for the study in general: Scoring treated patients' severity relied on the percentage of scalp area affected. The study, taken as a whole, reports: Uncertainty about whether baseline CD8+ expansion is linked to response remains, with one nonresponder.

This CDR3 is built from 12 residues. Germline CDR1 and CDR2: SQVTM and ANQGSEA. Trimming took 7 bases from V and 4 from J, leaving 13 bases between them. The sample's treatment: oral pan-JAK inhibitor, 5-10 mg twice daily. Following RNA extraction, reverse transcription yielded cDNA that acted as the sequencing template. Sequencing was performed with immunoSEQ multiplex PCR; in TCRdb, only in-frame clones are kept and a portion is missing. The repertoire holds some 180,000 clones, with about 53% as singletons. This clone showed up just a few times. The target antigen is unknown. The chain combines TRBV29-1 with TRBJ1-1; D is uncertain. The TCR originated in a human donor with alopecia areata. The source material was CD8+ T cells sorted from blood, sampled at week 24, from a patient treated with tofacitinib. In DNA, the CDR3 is TGCAGCGCAACCGCTGGGAGCACTGAAGCTTTCTTT. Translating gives CSATAGSTEAFF.